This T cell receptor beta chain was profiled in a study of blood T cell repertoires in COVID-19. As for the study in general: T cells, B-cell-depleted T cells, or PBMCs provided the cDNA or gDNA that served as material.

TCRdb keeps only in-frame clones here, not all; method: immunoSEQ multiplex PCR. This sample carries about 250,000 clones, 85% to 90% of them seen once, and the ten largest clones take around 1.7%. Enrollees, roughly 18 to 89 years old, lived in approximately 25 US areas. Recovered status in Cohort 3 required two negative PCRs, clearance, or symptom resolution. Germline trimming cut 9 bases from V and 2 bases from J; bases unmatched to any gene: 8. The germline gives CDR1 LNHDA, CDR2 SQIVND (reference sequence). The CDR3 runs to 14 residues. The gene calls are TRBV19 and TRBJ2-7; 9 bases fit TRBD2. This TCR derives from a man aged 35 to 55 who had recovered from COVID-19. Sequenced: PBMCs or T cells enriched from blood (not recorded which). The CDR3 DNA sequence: TGTGCCAGCCAAACAGCGGGGGGCCCCTACGAGCAGTACTTC. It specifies CASQTAGGPYEQYF.